Shown below are 27 T cell receptor beta chains from a single sample sequenced in a study of control samples from healthy donors and cancer patients. Clones were read by immunoSEQ multiplex PCR, and TCRdb kept only the in-frame ones, dropping some. The sample holds 390,000 or so clones, 80% to 95% seen once. Sequenced material: PBMCs. These receptors were taken from a man aged 40-49 years with head and neck cancer.

The CDR3 DNA is TGCGCCAGCAGCTGGGACAAGAAGAATTCACCCCTCCACTTT. Translation gives CASSWDKKNSPLHF. The rearrangement joins TRBV5-1 to TRBJ1-6, with TRBD1 as a possible D gene (6 bases). Per germline, CDR1 SGHRS and CDR2 YFSETQ. This CDR3 has 14 residues. Trimming cost V 3 bases and J 7 bases, with 11 bases left between them.

CDR3 nucleotide sequence: TGTGCCAGCAGATCAGGGGACTATGGCTACACCTTC. Amino acids: CASRSGDYGYTF. The chain recombines TRBV5-4 with TRBJ1-2; D is perhaps TRBD1 (6 bases). Germline V gene sequence: CDR1 SGHNT, CDR2 YYREEE (reference sequence). The CDR3 consists of 12 residues. V lost 5 bases and J 3 bases, leaving 8 bases between the germline ends.

The J gene is TRBJ2-7, the V gene TRBV11-2; D unclear. Trimming removed 3 bases from V and 7 bases from J, with 10 bases in between. CDR3 length: 12 amino acids. Looked up from germline, CDR1 is SGHAT and CDR2 is FQNNGV. The CDR3: CASSFPFLEQYF. In DNA, the CDR3 is TGTGCCAGCAGCTTCCCTTTCTTGGAGCAGTACTTC.

The chain has TRBV28 and TRBJ1-1; 8 bases match TRBD1. CDR1 and CDR2 from the germline V gene are MDHEN and SYDVKM. Trimming took 6 bases from V and 4 from J; bases not matched to a gene: 13. The CDR3 covers 16 residues. The CDR3 DNA follows: TGTGCCAGCAGACCATCCGACAGGGGTGCCTTCACTGAAGCTTTCTTT. Its protein product is CASRPSDRGAFTEAFF.

V usage is TRBV3-1 (or the pseudogene TRBV3-2) and J usage is TRBJ1-2, with D possibly being TRBD1 (5 bases). Looked up from germline, CDR1 is LGHDT and CDR2 is YNNKEL (reference sequence). The CDR3 runs 14 residues. Trimming shortened V by 4 bases and J by 3 bases, and 12 bases separated the two germline ends. CDR3 nucleotide sequence: TGTGCCAGCAGCCGACAGACAGCGGACTATGGCTACACCTTC. Its protein product is CASSRQTADYGYTF.

J is TRBJ1-5 and V is TRBV6-1, with D possibly matching TRBD1 (6 bases). This CDR3 has 15 amino acids. CDR1 is MNHNS, CDR2 SASEGT, per germline. Trimming left V 3 bases short and J 9 bases short, with 18 bases between. CDR3 in amino acids: CASSEQGGRRSPQHF. In nucleotides, the CDR3 is TGTGCCAGCAGTGAGCAAGGGGGGCGGCGGTCGCCCCAGCATTTT.

The chain uses TRBV9 and TRBJ1-1; TRBD1 might be the D (5 bases). Trimming shortened V by 3 bases and J by 3 bases, and 12 bases separated the two germline ends. Per the germline V gene, CDR1 is SGDLS and CDR2 is YYNGEE. The CDR3 has 14 amino acids. CDR3 sequence reads: CASSAGGEYTEAFF. The DNA for the CDR3 is TGTGCCAGCAGCGCTGGGGGGGAATACACTGAAGCTTTCTTT.

This chain uses TRBV9 with TRBJ2-2; D may be TRBD2 (5 bases). The V gene's germline CDR1 is SGDLS and CDR2 YYNGEE. This CDR3 has 14 residues. Trimming left V 0 bases short and J 3 bases short, with 6 bases between. CDR3 residues: CASSVERYTGELFF. The CDR3 nucleotides are TGTGCCAGCAGCGTAGAGCGGTACACCGGGGAGCTGTTTTTT.

V gene TRBV3-1 (or the pseudogene TRBV3-2) combines with J gene TRBJ2-2; D is unclear. The CDR3 contains 13 residues. Germline CDR1 LGHDT, CDR2 YNNKEL (reference sequence). The V gene lost 7 bases and the J gene lost 2 bases, with 8 bases spanning the gap. Written as DNA, the CDR3 is TGTGCCAGCACACGGGTTAACACCGGGGAGCTGTTTTTT. This translates into CASTRVNTGELFF.

This chain uses TRBV5-1 with TRBJ1-5, with unresolved D. Per the germline V gene, CDR1 is SGHRS and CDR2 is YFSETQ. The CDR3 covers 14 residues. Trimming took 4 bases from V and 1 from J, leaving 9 bases between them. CDR3 sequence (DNA): TGCGCCAGCAGCGTGGACGGGAGCAATCAGCCCCAGCATTTT. Protein sequence: CASSVDGSNQPQHF.

This chain uses TRBV11-1 with TRBJ1-6; no reliable D call. The germline CDR1 and CDR2 sequences are SGHAT and FQDESV (reference sequence). The germline V and J ends were trimmed by 3 bases and 6 bases, with 6 bases remaining between them. The CDR3 has 13 residues. Here the CDR3 reads CASSLDTNSPLHF. The CDR3, as DNA: TGTGCCAGCAGCTTGGATACTAATTCACCCCTCCACTTT.

The V call is TRBV3-1 (or the pseudogene TRBV3-2), the J call TRBJ1-1; D is possibly TRBD1 (5 bases). This CDR3 comprises 14 residues. CDR1 and CDR2 from the germline V gene are LGHDT and YNNKEL (reference sequence). With 1 base removed from V and 5 bases from J, the gap between germline ends came to 11 bases. The CDR3 loop reads CASSQAGLGTEAFF. The CDR3 DNA is TGTGCCAGCAGCCAAGCGGGGCTAGGAACTGAAGCTTTCTTT.

This clone appeared a single time. This chain uses TRBV7-2 with TRBJ1-3, with TRBD1 as a possible D gene (6 bases). The length of the CDR3 is 16 residues. Germline assignment: CDR1 SGHTA and CDR2 FQGNSA. V shed 1 base and J shed 1 base, with 11 bases lying between them. CDR3 nucleotides: TGTGCCAGCAGCTTAGATCCGGGGGCTTCTGGAAACACCATATATTTT. The encoded protein is CASSLDPGASGNTIYF.

This chain links TRBV24-1 with TRBJ1-5, with a possible D match to TRBD1 (6 bases). The CDR3 covers 15 residues. Trimming pared 4 bases from V and 5 bases from J, leaving 14 bases between. The germline CDR1 and CDR2 sequences are KGHDR and SFDVKD. The CDR3 DNA is TGTGCCACCAGTGAGTGGGACACCAAAGATCAGCCCCAGCATTTT. Amino acid sequence: CATSEWDTKDQPQHF.

The J gene is TRBJ2-5, the V gene TRBV30; 7 nucleotides agree with TRBD1. V lost 2 bases to trimming and J lost 1 base; unmatched junction nucleotides: 4. This CDR3 is built from 14 residues. The V gene's germline CDR1 is GTSNPN and CDR2 SVGIG (reference sequence). CDR3 residues: CAWSPGTVQETQYF. Here the CDR3 DNA reads TGTGCCTGGAGTCCCGGGACAGTCCAAGAGACCCAGTACTTC.

The chain is built from TRBV7-9 and TRBJ2-1, with 9 bases aligning to TRBD2. Germline CDR1 and CDR2: SEHNR and FQNEAQ (reference sequence). The trim removed 5 bases at V and 6 bases at J, leaving 5 bases unmatched. The CDR3 contains 14 residues. CDR3 sequence: CASSTGLASNEQFF. CDR3 sequence (DNA): TGTGCCAGCAGCACGGGACTAGCTAGCAATGAGCAGTTCTTC.

This clone was counted only a few times. The chain carries TRBV11-2 and TRBJ2-2; no clear D gene. Trimming removed 0 bases from V and 2 bases from J, with 4 bases in between. Germline lookup yields CDR1 SGHAT and CDR2 FQNNGV. The CDR3 contains 14 residues. DNA of the CDR3: TGTGCCAGCAGCTTAGAGATCAACACCGGGGAGCTGTTTTTT. It codes for CASSLEINTGELFF.

The chain recombines TRBV29-1 with TRBJ2-1; D remains ambiguous. CDR1 and CDR2 (germline): SQVTM, ANQGSEA. V lost 0 bases and J lost 2, with 14 bases in between. The CDR3 length is 16 residues. This CDR3 reads CSVEEGKGNTYNEQFF. In nucleotides, the CDR3 is TGCAGCGTTGAAGAGGGAAAAGGGAATACCTACAATGAGCAGTTCTTC.

The chain recombines TRBV24-1 with TRBJ1-5, with D hard to call. Germline V gene sequence: CDR1 KGHDR, CDR2 SFDVKD. The CDR3 loop spans 15 amino acids. V was shortened by 9 bases and J by 4 bases, with 18 bases between the two germline ends. CDR3 sequence: CATQDSAGPNQPQHF. CDR3 nucleotides: TGTGCCACCCAAGACTCGGCAGGTCCTAATCAGCCCCAGCATTTT.

The chain couples TRBV7-3 to TRBJ2-2, with a weak D call TRBD2 (6 bases). Looked up from germline, CDR1 is SGHTA and CDR2 is FQGTGA. Trimming stripped 4 bases from V and 2 bases from J, with 14 bases between. The CDR3 consists of 16 residues. DNA for the CDR3: TGTGCCAGCAGCTCGTTTAGCGGCTTAAACACCGGGGAGCTGTTTTTT. This encodes CASSSFSGLNTGELFF.

This chain links TRBV28 with TRBJ2-3, with 7 nucleotides matching TRBD2. This CDR3 contains 16 residues. CDR1 and CDR2 from the germline V gene are MDHEN and SYDVKM. Trimming at V came to 6 bases and at J to 6 bases, leaving 15 bases not matched to a gene. The CDR3: CASRVPAGVGVDTQYF. The DNA for the CDR3 is TGTGCCAGCAGGGTACCCGCGGGAGTCGGCGTTGATACGCAGTATTTT.

This sequence joins TRBV9 and TRBJ2-7, with D perhaps matching TRBD2 (7 bases). Germline loops: CDR1 SGDLS, CDR2 YYNGEE. The V gene lost 3 bases and the J gene lost 0 bases, with 10 bases spanning the gap. This CDR3 spans 14 amino acids. The CDR3 DNA sequence: TGTGCCAGCAGCGAGGGGGGGAGCTCCTACGAGCAGTACTTC. Its translation is CASSEGGSSYEQYF.

V usage is TRBV13 and J usage is TRBJ2-7, with 12 positions matching TRBD2. V lost 5 bases and J lost 6; bases outside the gene matches: 5. The CDR3 runs 14 residues. From germline, CDR1 is PRHDT and CDR2 FYEKMQ (reference sequence). The CDR3 here is CASSHALAGGEQYF. The CDR3 region has the DNA TGTGCCAGCAGCCACGCACTAGCGGGAGGCGAGCAGTACTTC. Full variable domain (remainder filled in from reference TRBV13 and TRBJ2-7): AAGVIQSPRHLIKEKRETATLKCYPIPRHDTVYWYQQGPGQDPQFLISFYEKMQSDKGSIPDRFSAQQFSDYHSELNMSSLELGDSALYFCASSHALAGGEQYFGPGTRLTVT.

The V gene is TRBV9, the J gene TRBJ2-1; the match to TRBD2 covers 8 bases. The CDR3 totals 17 residues. Germline CDR1 SGDLS, CDR2 YYNGEE. The J segment lost 0 bases and the V segment lost 3 bases, leaving 8 bases of the junction unmatched. The CDR3 DNA is TGTGCCAGCAGCGAAAGCGGGGGCTCCGTCTCCTACAATGAGCAGTTCTTC. Its translation is CASSESGGSVSYNEQFF.

This chain links TRBV6-1 with TRBJ2-2; 8 bases align to TRBD1. This CDR3 region has 16 residues. CDR1 and CDR2 (germline): MNHNS, SASEGT. V gave up 1 base and J gave up 5 bases; unmatched junction bases: 6. The DNA of the CDR3 is TGTGCCAGCAGTGAAGGGACGGACAGGGCGACCGGGGAGCTGTTTTTT. It is translated as CASSEGTDRATGELFF.

The rearrangement joins TRBV4-3 to TRBJ1-5, with a weak D call TRBD1 (6 bases). Germline V CDR1 and CDR2: LGHNA, YSLEER. V lost 0 bases to trimming and J lost 7 bases, with 16 bases between them. The CDR3 is made up of 16 amino acids. The CDR3 region is CASSQDRWSGDQPQHF. CDR3 nucleotides: TGCGCCAGCAGCCAAGATCGATGGTCAGGGGACCAGCCCCAGCATTTT.

The chain carries TRBV6-5 and TRBJ2-3; D perhaps matches TRBD2 (6 bases). CDR3 length equals 15 residues. In germline, CDR1 is MNHEY, CDR2 SVGAGI. V lost 2 bases, J lost 5 bases, and 14 bases lay in between. DNA of the CDR3: TGTGCCAGCAGTTACCGGAGGGCGCGGGGAGATACGCAGTATTTT. Translated, it gives CASSYRRARGDTQYF.